This T cell receptor (beta chain) was identified during a study of T-cell memory formation after mild COVID-19. Looking at the study overall: Clustering of TCRs was largely donor specific. The study, taken as a whole, reports: Contracting clones from day 15 to 85 had balanced CD4/CD8; later expanders favoured CD4+. Largely, contracting CD4+ clones fell within CM and EM, and contracting CD8+ clones within EMRA. Some responding clones appeared in pre-infection memory, suggesting cross-reactive memory joined.

TCRdb fed the 5' RACE reads into MiXCR, producing one record per CDR3 protein. The data contain roughly 450,000 distinct CDR3 sequences, 15% to 20% of them singletons. On this clonotype: Its antigen is unidentified.

Germline V CDR1 and CDR2: MNHEY, SVGAGI. V lost 1 base and J 5 bases, leaving 8 bases between the germline ends. The CDR3 loop spans 14 amino acids. The V call is TRBV6-5, the J call TRBJ1-4; a possible D gene is TRBD1 (6 bases). Sequencing was carried out using PBMCs or a T cell subset sorted from them (not recorded which). The sequence was obtained from an adult woman who had mild COVID-19 (a few samples of this study predate the infection). Cell type and time point are not known. CDR3 DNA sequence: TGTGCCAGCAGTTACTTCCAGGGGAATGAAAAACTGTTTTTT. This encodes CASSYFQGNEKLFF.